These 5 T cell receptor beta chains were sequenced from one sample in a study of T cell responses to AZD1222 COVID-19 vaccine. The assay was immunoSEQ multiplex PCR, and TCRdb's table has in-frame clones only and misses some. The sample includes about 140,000 clones, more than 70% seen only once; the top ten take about 2.7%. The sample was peripheral blood, taken on day 0 of AZD1222 vaccination. These receptors all come from an adult in good health.

V and J are TRBV9 and TRBJ1-1; a weak D match, TRBD1 (5 bases). The V gene's germline CDR1 is SGDLS and CDR2 YYNGEE. The V end lost 0 bases, the J end lost 2 bases, and 11 bases lay between the germline ends. This CDR3 has 15 residues. CDR3 amino acids: CASSVGRDGNTEAFF. DNA of the CDR3: TGTGCCAGCAGCGTAGGTCGGGACGGTAACACTGAAGCTTTCTTT.

This clone was seen only once. This chain links TRBV9 with TRBJ2-1; 7 nucleotides align to TRBD2. Per germline, CDR1 SGDLS and CDR2 YYNGEE. There are 15 residues in the CDR3. With V trimmed by 0 bases and J by 4 bases, 4 bases remained unmatched. In DNA, the CDR3 is TGTGCCAGCAGCGTAGGCGGGAGATCGTACAATGAGCAGTTCTTC. This encodes CASSVGGRSYNEQFF.

The V gene is TRBV6-5, the J gene TRBJ2-7; TRBD2 agrees at 11 bases. The germline V gene has CDR1 MNHEY and CDR2 SVGAGI. The trim removed 5 bases at V and 1 base at J, leaving 1 base unmatched. CDR3 length equals 14 residues. The CDR3 DNA reads TGTGCCAGCAGTCGACTAGCGGGGTCCTACGAGCAGTACTTC. Its translation: CASSRLAGSYEQYF.

The chain carries TRBV19 and TRBJ2-1; 7 bases map to TRBD2. The CDR3 extends over 15 amino acids. Germline values: CDR1 LNHDA, CDR2 SQIVND (reference sequence). J gave up 3 bases and V 7 bases, and 9 bases lay outside the gene matches. CDR3 coding DNA: TGTGCCAGTAAAGAGGGAGGGAAGGGCTACAATGAGCAGTTCTTC. This gives the protein CASKEGGKGYNEQFF.

The V and J genes are TRBV10-2 and TRBJ1-6; no reliable D call. The CDR3 covers 17 residues. CDR1 and CDR2 from the germline V gene are WSHSY and SAAADI. V gave up 0 bases and J gave up 0 bases, with 9 bases separating them. The CDR3 DNA reads as TGCGCCAGCAGTGAGTCGGTACAGCGCTCCTATAATTCACCCCTCCACTTT. Its translation is CASSESVQRSYNSPLHF.